This record concerns one T cell receptor (beta chain) sequence. Its specificity is unknown. The CDR3 is 14 amino acids. CDR1 and CDR2 from the germline V gene are SGHTA and FQGNSA. Trimming took 1 base from V and 6 from J; bases not matched to a gene: 2. The data are from a study of OX40 agonist ivuxolimab in advanced cancers. Using immunoSEQ multiplex PCR, the repertoire was profiled, and TCRdb retains in-frame clones only, with some absent. The top ten clones hold 5.5% of a sample with 55,000 to 80,000 clones, approximately 80% of them seen once. Regarding the study as a whole: Doses of 0.1 to 3.0 mg/kg were accompanied by clonal expansion of CD4+ and CD8+ blood T cells by week 6. There were also nonresponders showing low normalized T-cell clonal expansion.

This chain links TRBV7-2 with TRBJ2-1; 8 nucleotides match TRBD1. The clonotype was recovered from an adult with an advanced solid tumor such as melanoma, head and neck, liver or kidney cancer. The input for sequencing was CD4+ or CD8+ T cells sorted from blood, taken in a trial of the OX40 agonist ivuxolimab. The CDR3 DNA follows: TGTGCCAGCAGCTTAGGGACAGGGATCAATGAGCAGTTCTTC. It is translated as CASSLGTGINEQFF.